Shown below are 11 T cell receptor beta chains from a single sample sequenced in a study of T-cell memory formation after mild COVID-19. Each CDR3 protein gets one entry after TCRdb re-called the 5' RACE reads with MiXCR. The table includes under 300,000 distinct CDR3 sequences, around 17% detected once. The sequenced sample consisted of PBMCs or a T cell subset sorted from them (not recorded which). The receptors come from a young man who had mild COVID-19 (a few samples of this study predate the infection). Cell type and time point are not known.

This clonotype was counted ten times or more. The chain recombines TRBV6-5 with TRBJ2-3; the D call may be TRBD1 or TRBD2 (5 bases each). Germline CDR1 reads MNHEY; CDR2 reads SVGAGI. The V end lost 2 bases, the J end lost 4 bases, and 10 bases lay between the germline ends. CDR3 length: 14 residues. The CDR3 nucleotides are TGTGCCAGCAGTTACCGGGACGCCTCAGATACGCAGTATTTT. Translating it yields CASSYRDASDTQYF.

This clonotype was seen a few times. The CDR3 DNA sequence: TGTGCCAGCAGCCCTTCGGACAGGGCCTGGGAGACCCAGTACTTC. This codes for CASSPSDRAWETQYF. The genes are TRBV7-3 and TRBJ2-5; TRBD1 matches at 8 bases. Germline V gene data show CDR1 as SGHTA and CDR2 as FQGTGA. This CDR3 has 15 amino acids. V dropped 5 bases and J dropped 5; count of bases not matched to a gene: 10. The complete variable domain, with remaining parts taken from reference TRBV7-3 and TRBJ2-5, reads GAGVSQTPSNKVTEKGKYVELRCDPISGHTALYWYRQSLGQGPEFLIYFQGTGAADDSGLPNDRFFAVRPEGSVSTLKIQRTERGDSAVYLCASSPSDRAWETQYFGPGTRLLVL.

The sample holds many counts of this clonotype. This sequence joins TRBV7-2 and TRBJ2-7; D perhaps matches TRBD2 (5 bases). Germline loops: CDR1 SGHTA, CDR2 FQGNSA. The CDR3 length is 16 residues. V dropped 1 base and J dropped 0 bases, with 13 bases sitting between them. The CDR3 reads CASSLGLADLSYEQYF. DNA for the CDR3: TGTGCCAGCAGCTTAGGCCTAGCTGACCTCTCCTACGAGCAGTACTTC.

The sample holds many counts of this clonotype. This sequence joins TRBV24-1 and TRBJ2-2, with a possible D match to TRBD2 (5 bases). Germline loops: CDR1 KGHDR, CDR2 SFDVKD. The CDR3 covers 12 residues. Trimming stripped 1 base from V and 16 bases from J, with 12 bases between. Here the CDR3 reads CATSDLGGVQFF. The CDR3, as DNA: TGTGCCACCAGTGATTTAGGAGGAGTTCAGTTTTTT.

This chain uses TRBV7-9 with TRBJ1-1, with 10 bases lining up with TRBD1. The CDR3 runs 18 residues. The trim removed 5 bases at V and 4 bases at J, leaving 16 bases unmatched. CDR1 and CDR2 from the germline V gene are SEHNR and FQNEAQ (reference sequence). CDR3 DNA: TGTGCCAGCAGCCCCCCTTACCGGGGACAGGGGATGGGCACTGAAGCTTTCTTT. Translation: CASSPPYRGQGMGTEAFF.

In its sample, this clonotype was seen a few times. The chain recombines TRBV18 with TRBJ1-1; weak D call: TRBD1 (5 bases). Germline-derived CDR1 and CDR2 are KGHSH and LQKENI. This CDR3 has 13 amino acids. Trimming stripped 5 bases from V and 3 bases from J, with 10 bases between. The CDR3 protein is CASSGAGDTEAFF. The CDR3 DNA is TGTGCCAGCTCAGGGGCCGGGGACACTGAAGCTTTCTTT. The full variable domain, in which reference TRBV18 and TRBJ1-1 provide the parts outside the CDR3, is NAGVMQNPRHLVRRRGQEARLRCSPMKGHSHVYWYRQLPEEGLKFMVYLQKENIIDESGMPKERFSAEFPKEGPSILRIQQVVRGDSAAYFCASSGAGDTEAFFGQGTRLTVV.

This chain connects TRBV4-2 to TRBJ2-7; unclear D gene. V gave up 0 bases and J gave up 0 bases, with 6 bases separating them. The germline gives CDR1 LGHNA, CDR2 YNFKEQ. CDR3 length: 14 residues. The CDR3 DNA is TGTGCCAGCAGCCAAGATATCGGCTCCTACGAGCAGTACGTC. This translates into CASSQDIGSYEQYV.

CDR3 protein: CASSSNVPEETQYF. The CDR3 region has the DNA TGTGCCAGCAGCTCCAACGTGCCAGAAGAGACCCAGTACTTC. The chain employs TRBV11-2 and TRBJ2-5; D unresolved. The V end lost 4 bases, the J end lost 3 bases, and 12 bases lay between the germline ends. The germline V gene has CDR1 SGHAT and CDR2 FQNNGV. This CDR3 comprises 14 residues.

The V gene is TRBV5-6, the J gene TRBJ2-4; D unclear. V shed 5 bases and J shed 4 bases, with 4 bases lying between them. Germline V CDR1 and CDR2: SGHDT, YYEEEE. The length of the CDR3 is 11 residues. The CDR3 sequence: CASSYKNIQYF. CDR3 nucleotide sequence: TGTGCCAGCAGTTATAAAAACATTCAGTACTTC.

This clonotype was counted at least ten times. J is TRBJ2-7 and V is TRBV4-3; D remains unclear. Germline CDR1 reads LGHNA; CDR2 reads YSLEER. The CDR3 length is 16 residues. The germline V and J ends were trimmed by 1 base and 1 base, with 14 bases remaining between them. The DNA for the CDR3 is TGCGCCAGCAGCCAAGGGGTAGGCAAGACATCCTACGAGCAGTACTTC. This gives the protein CASSQGVGKTSYEQYF.

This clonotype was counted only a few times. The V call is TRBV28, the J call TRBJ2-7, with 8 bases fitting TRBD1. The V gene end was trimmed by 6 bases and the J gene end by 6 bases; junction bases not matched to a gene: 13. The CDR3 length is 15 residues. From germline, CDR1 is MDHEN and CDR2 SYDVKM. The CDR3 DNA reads TGTGCCAGCAGCGTCAGGGGGCGCAAGTCGGGCGAGCAGTACGTC. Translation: CASSVRGRKSGEQYV.